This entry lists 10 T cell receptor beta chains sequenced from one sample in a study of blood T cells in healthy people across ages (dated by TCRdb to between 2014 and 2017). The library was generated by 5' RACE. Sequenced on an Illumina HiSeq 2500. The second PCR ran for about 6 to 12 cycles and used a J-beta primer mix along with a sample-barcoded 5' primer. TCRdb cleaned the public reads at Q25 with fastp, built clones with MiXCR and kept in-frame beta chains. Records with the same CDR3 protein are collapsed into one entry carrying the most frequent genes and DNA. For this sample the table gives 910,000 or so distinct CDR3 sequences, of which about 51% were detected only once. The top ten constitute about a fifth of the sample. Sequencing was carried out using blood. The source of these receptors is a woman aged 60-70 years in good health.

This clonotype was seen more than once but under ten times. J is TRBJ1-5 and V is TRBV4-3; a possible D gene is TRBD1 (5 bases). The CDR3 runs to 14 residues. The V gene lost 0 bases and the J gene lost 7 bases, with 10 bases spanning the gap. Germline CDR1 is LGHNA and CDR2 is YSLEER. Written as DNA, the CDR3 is TGCGCCAGCAGCCAAGACTCCAGGGAACAGCCCCAGCATTTT. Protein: CASSQDSREQPQHF.

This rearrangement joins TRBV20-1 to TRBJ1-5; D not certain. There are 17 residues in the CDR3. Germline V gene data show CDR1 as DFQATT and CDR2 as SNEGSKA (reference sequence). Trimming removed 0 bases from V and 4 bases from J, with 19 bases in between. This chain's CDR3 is CSARDIQTAASNQPQHF. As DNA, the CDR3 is TGCAGTGCTAGAGATATACAGACCGCTGCTTCGAATCAGCCCCAGCATTTT.

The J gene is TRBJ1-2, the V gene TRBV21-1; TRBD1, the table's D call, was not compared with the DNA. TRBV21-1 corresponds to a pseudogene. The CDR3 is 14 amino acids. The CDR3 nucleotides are TGTGCCAGCAGCAAAGAGGGGGCGCTAGGTGGCTACACCTTC. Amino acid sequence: CASSKEGALGGYTF.

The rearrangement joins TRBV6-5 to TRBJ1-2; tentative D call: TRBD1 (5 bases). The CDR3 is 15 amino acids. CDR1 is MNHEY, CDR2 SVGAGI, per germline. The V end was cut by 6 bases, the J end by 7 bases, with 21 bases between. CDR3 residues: CASRKTRGRAFGYTF. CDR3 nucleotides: TGTGCCAGCAGAAAAACCCGGGGGAGGGCTTTTGGCTACACCTTC.

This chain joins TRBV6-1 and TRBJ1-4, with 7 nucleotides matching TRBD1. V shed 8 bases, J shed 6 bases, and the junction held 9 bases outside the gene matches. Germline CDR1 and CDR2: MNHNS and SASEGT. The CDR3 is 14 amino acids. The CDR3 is CASSSGGSYEKLFF. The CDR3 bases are TGTGCCAGCTCATCAGGGGGTAGTTATGAAAAACTGTTTTTT.

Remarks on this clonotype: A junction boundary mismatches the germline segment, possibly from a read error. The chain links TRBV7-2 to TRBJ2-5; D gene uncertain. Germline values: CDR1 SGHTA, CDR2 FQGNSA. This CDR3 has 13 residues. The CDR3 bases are TGTGCCAGCAGCCGTACGGGTCAAGAGGCCCAGTACTTC. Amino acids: CASSRTGQEAQYF.

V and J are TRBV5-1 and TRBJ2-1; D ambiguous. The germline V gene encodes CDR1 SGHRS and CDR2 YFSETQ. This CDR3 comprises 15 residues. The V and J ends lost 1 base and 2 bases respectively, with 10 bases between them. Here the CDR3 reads CASSLWQSPYNEQFF. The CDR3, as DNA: TGCGCCAGCAGCTTGTGGCAAAGTCCCTACAATGAGCAGTTCTTC.

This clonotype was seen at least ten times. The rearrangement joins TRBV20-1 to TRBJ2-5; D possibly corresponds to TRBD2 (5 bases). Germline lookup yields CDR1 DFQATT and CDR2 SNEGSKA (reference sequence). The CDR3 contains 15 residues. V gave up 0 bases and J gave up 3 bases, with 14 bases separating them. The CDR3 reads CSARDLRLAEETQYF. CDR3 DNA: TGCAGTGCTAGAGATCTGCGGCTAGCCGAAGAGACCCAGTACTTC.

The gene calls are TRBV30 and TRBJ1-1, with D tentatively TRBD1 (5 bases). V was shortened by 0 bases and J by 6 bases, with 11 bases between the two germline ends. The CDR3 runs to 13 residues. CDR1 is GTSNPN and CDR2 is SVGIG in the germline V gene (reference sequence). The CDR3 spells CAWSVLMGAEAFF. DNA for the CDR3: TGTGCCTGGAGTGTACTAATGGGGGCTGAAGCTTTCTTT.

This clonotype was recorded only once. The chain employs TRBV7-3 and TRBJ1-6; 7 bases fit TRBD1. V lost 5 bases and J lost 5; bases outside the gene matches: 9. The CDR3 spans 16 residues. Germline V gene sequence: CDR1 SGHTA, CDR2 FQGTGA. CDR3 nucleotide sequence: TGTGCCAGCAGCCGATCAGGGGGGGCGAATAATTCACCCCTCCACTTT. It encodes CASSRSGGANNSPLHF.